The T cell receptor (beta chain) described here comes from a study of T cell responses to AZD1222 COVID-19 vaccine (dated by TCRdb to about 2021). The study in broad terms: A total of 233 trial participants underwent TCR sequencing, of whom about 210 received two doses of AZD1222 and around 26 received two doses of the MenACWY control vaccine. Enrollment into the trials was organized by age into subgroups of 18-55, 56-69 and 70-plus years, and those subgroups contained roughly 150, 30 and 60 TCR-sequenced participants, respectively.

The CDR3 regions of human TCRbeta chains were analyzed by immunosequencing. In the original analysis: Repertoire TCRs were checked for matches against a reference library of SARS-CoV-2-specific TCRs that had been generated using the MIRA antigen-specificity platform. Breadth was defined as the fraction of unique TCRs that were SARS-CoV-2-associated. Depth was defined as the fraction of total T cells that were SARS-CoV-2-associated. Using the MIRA data, every spike-specific TCR was mapped to the spike region that the TCR reacted to and assigned to either a CD4 or a CD8 class. Log10-transformed breadth and depth values were compared by one-way ANOVA with Sidak's multiple comparisons tests. TCRdb carries this immuneACCESS record with in-frame sequences only. Its versions omit some clonotypes, under half of them owing to an unresolved V gene in the studies checked, with the rest unexplained. The DNA was the basis for D and trimming; V, J and clone size are from that table. This sample has roughly 120,000 clones in its table, and approximately 88% of those were observed once. In total, the top ten clones hold about 6% of the sample.

V drops 10 bases and J drops 0 bases, leaving 15 bases in between. The CDR3 has 14 amino acids, counting the end cysteine and phenylalanine. CDR3 DNA is the only sequence kept; it has 42 bases, read in frame from the first base. In the germline V gene, CDR1 corresponds to MRHNA and CDR2 to SNTAGT. The sample's time point label, in plain terms: about 28 days (+/-7) after the second vaccine dose. AZD1222 recipients with second doses at about 4 weeks or about 12 weeks were pooled, because spike-specific TCR depth and breadth did not differ between schedules. Vaccinee samples were obtained from the UK trials COV001 and COV002, which included a single-blind randomized controlled phase 2/3 trial of AZD1222 (ChAdOx1 nCoV-19) in healthy adults. For TCRbeta chain sequencing, PBMC samples were collected from trial participants at day 0 and at day 28 after the second dose. What the study reported, not specific to this receptor: The vaccine-associated CD4 TCRs covered the entire spike protein, and the dominant responses fell in regions 160-218 and 743-854. After two AZD1222 doses, both the breadth and the depth of spike-specific TCRs were significantly higher than at day 0 and than in MenACWY recipients. Because no day 14 peak-response samples were available, repertoires were characterized only after the peak T cell response. Conclusions about previously exposed vaccinees are limited because only six or seven AZD1222 recipients were SARS-CoV-2 seropositive at baseline. Reportedly, almost half of the unique spike-specific TCRs recognized epitopes lying outside the regions that are mutated in the B.1.351 and B.1.1.7 variants. Participants were mostly white British, with more females than males. The authors suggested clonal diversity may have been underestimated. In the small 56-69-year group, the increase in depth fell short of significance, most likely because of low power.

This clone occurred a few times. There is no known antigen for this receptor. Per-nucleotide qualities are absent, and no much larger clonotype sits a single base away. Recombination linked TRBV6-4 to TRBJ2-5; the D gene is possibly TRBD1, with 6 bases matching. The sequence was obtained from an adult who received the AZD1222 COVID-19 vaccine. The source was peripheral blood, collected 28 days after the second AZD1222 dose. The CDR3 region reads CANPSRGNQETQYF. DNA sequence: TGTGCCAATCCCTCCAGGGGTAACCAAGAGACCCAGTACTTC.